Listed here are 18 T cell receptor beta chains from one sample, sequenced in a study of T cell changes during pregnancy in multiple sclerosis. Assay used: immunoSEQ multiplex PCR; TCRdb lists only in-frame clones, some missing. Of roughly 41,000 clones in the sample, roughly 94% were seen once. The sequencing used peripheral blood, collected in the third trimester of pregnancy. The receptors stem from a female donor with multiple sclerosis, enrolled in a pregnancy study.

The sample holds one count of this clone. DNA of the CDR3: TGTGCCAGCTCACCTCTGGGACAGGGTAATTATGGCTACACCTTC. The encoded protein is CASSPLGQGNYGYTF. The V and J genes are TRBV18 and TRBJ1-2; 9 bases match TRBD1. V lost 3 bases, J lost 5 bases, and 7 bases stayed unmatched. Per germline, CDR1 KGHSH and CDR2 LQKENI. The CDR3 covers 15 residues.

The chain couples TRBV28 to TRBJ2-7; TRBD1 aligns across 12 bases. V was pared by 3 bases and J by 4 bases, with 7 bases of the junction left unmatched. Germline V gives CDR1 MDHEN, CDR2 SYDVKM. The CDR3 totals 16 residues. DNA of the CDR3: TGTGCCAGCAGTTTGCTCGGGACAGGGGGCAGGTACGAGCAGTACTTC. It translates to CASSLLGTGGRYEQYF.

Written as DNA, the CDR3 is TGTGCCAGCACTGGAGCGGGAGTCTCCACCGGGGAGCTGTTTTTT. It specifies CASTGAGVSTGELFF. V and J are TRBV2 and TRBJ2-2; 8 bases are shared with TRBD2. Germline CDR1 reads SNHLY; CDR2 reads FYNNEI. Trimming cost V 7 bases and J 4 bases; bases outside gene matches: 8. The CDR3 runs to 15 residues.

Here the CDR3 DNA reads TGCGCCAGCAGCTTGAGCGGACAGCCCTACGAGCAGTACTTC. Protein product: CASSLSGQPYEQYF. V gene TRBV5-1 combines with J gene TRBJ2-7; D might be TRBD1 (6 bases). Between the trimmed V and J ends, which lost 1 base and 2 bases, there was a span of 10 bases. The CDR3 spans 14 residues. Germline lookup yields CDR1 SGHRS and CDR2 YFSETQ.

J is TRBJ2-3 and V is TRBV9; perhaps TRBD2 as D (6 bases). Trimming removed 0 bases at V and 0 bases at J, with 11 bases between. This CDR3 has 16 residues. In germline, CDR1 is SGDLS, CDR2 YYNGEE. In DNA form, the CDR3 reads TGTGCCAGCAGCGTAGCCGGGGGTGGAAGCACAGATACGCAGTATTTT. Protein product: CASSVAGGGSTDTQYF.

This chain uses TRBV5-4 with TRBJ1-5; unclear D gene. Trimming cost V 1 base and J 7 bases, with 9 bases left between them. Germline values: CDR1 SGHNT, CDR2 YYREEE (reference sequence). This CDR3 spans 13 amino acids. The CDR3 region is CASSLNEAQPQHF. In DNA form, the CDR3 reads TGTGCCAGCAGCTTGAACGAGGCCCAGCCCCAGCATTTT.

The rearrangement uses TRBV5-6 and TRBJ1-2, with D possibly matching TRBD1 (6 bases). Between the trimmed V and J ends, which lost 4 bases and 6 bases, there was a span of 10 bases. The CDR3 contains 12 residues. Germline lookup yields CDR1 SGHDT and CDR2 YYEEEE. The CDR3 is CASSQGTDGYTF. The CDR3 nucleotides read TGTGCCAGCAGCCAGGGGACGGATGGCTACACCTTC.

The chain combines TRBV29-1 with TRBJ2-1; no definite D call. The CDR3 has 13 amino acids. The V gene lost 6 bases and the J gene lost 3 bases, with 12 bases spanning the gap. The germline V gene encodes CDR1 SQVTM and CDR2 ANQGSEA. This CDR3 reads CSVIGLNYNEQFF. In DNA form, the CDR3 reads TGCAGCGTAATCGGTCTTAACTACAATGAGCAGTTCTTC.

The chain combines TRBV5-1 with TRBJ1-2; TRBD1 agrees at 9 bases. Germline lookup yields CDR1 SGHRS and CDR2 YFSETQ. CDR3 length: 14 residues. The J segment lost 2 bases and the V segment lost 2 bases, leaving 1 base of the junction unmatched. CDR3 nucleotides: TGCGCCAGCAGCTTTGGGACAGGGAACTATGGCTACACCTTC. Translated, it gives CASSFGTGNYGYTF.

V and J are TRBV2 and TRBJ2-5, with 7 bases aligning to TRBD2. Germline CDR1 SNHLY, CDR2 FYNNEI. The V segment lost 6 bases and the J segment 2 bases; nucleotides outside the gene matches: 3. The CDR3 is made up of 13 amino acids. As DNA, the CDR3 is TGTGCCAGCAGGAGGGGACTACAAGAGACCCAGTACTTC. As protein: CASRRGLQETQYF.

The V gene is TRBV6-4, the J gene TRBJ2-6, with no clear D. This CDR3 has 14 residues. V lost 3 bases and J lost 1, with 4 bases in between. Germline assignment: CDR1 MRHNA and CDR2 SNTAGT. The CDR3 nucleotides are TGTGCCAGCAGTGAAGCGTCTGGGGCCAACGTCCTGACTTTC. This sequence encodes CASSEASGANVLTF.

The chain uses TRBV7-2 and TRBJ2-6; 9 nucleotides match TRBD1. Germline values: CDR1 SGHTA, CDR2 FQGNSA. The V segment lost 5 bases and the J segment 0 bases; nucleotides outside the gene matches: 8. CDR3 size: 18 residues. This CDR3 is CASSKPGQGLSGANVLTF. In nucleotides, the CDR3 is TGTGCCAGCAGCAAACCGGGACAGGGCCTCTCTGGGGCCAACGTCCTGACTTTC.

J is TRBJ2-3 and V is TRBV5-6; TRBD2 agrees at 13 bases. V was clipped by 3 bases and J by 4 bases; unmatched bases: 11. The CDR3 length is 18 residues. Germline values: CDR1 SGHDT, CDR2 YYEEEE. CDR3 region: CASSSTDGTSGIPDTQYF. Written as DNA, the CDR3 is TGTGCCAGCAGCTCGACCGATGGGACTAGCGGGATCCCAGATACGCAGTATTTT.

The chain carries TRBV11-2 and TRBJ2-3; 7 nucleotides agree with TRBD1. Per the germline V gene, CDR1 is SGHAT and CDR2 is FQNNGV. V was clipped by 4 bases and J by 0 bases; unmatched bases: 1. CDR3 length: 14 amino acids. The chain's CDR3 is CASSSDRSTDTQYF. CDR3 DNA: TGTGCCAGCAGCTCGGACAGGAGCACAGATACGCAGTATTTT.

This chain uses TRBV5-1 with TRBJ2-1; TRBD1 aligns across 7 bases. CDR1 and CDR2 (germline): SGHRS, YFSETQ. J was trimmed by 5 bases and V by 2 bases; bases with no gene match: 7. CDR3 length: 15 residues. Here the CDR3 reads CASSFRGLQDNEQFF. The CDR3 region has the DNA TGCGCCAGCAGCTTTAGGGGGCTGCAGGACAATGAGCAGTTCTTC.

The chain has TRBV2 and TRBJ2-7, with 12 bases that match TRBD2. Trimming removed 7 bases from V and 7 bases from J; junction bases left unmatched: 14. This CDR3 spans 16 amino acids. Looked up from germline, CDR1 is SNHLY and CDR2 is FYNNEI. CDR3 loop: CASTGLGASGRVEQYF. As DNA, the CDR3 is TGTGCCAGCACGGGACTGGGAGCTAGCGGGAGGGTTGAGCAGTACTTC.

The count of this clone is one. The V gene is TRBV11-3, the J gene TRBJ1-1; the D is unclear. The CDR3 loop spans 13 amino acids. Germline V CDR1 and CDR2: SGHNT, YENEEA. V dropped 5 bases and J dropped 1 base, with 8 bases sitting between them. CDR3 DNA: TGTGCCAGCAGCCCGCGGGAGAACACTGAAGCTTTCTTT. This codes for CASSPRENTEAFF.

The J gene is TRBJ2-7, the V gene TRBV10-2; 9 nucleotides match TRBD2. The CDR3 covers 13 residues. V was clipped by 6 bases and J by 5 bases; unmatched bases: 5. Germline V gene sequence: CDR1 WSHSY, CDR2 SAAADI. CDR3 protein: CASRTGLANEQYF. Here the CDR3 DNA reads TGCGCCAGCAGAACCGGACTAGCGAACGAGCAGTACTTC.